This TCR beta chain was sequenced during a study of metastatic and nonmetastatic thyroid tumors. This clone was detected many times. TCRdb ran MiXCR on the PCR reads. Of 89,000 or so clones listed, 8.6% are singletons. V gave up 1 base and J gave up 2 bases; unmatched junction bases: 4. In germline, CDR1 is LGHDT, CDR2 YNNKEL (reference sequence). The CDR3 extends over 16 amino acids. Every patient underwent thyroid surgery untreated. The sequence was collected from a female donor with papillary thyroid cancer or a benign thyroid nodule (not recorded which). Some clones in this sample may be carry-over from other donors' samples. Sequenced input: blood. This chain joins TRBV3-1 and TRBJ1-5; the match to TRBD1 covers 8 bases. The CDR3 spells CASSQGTGGGNQPQHF. CDR3 DNA sequence: TGTGCCAGCAGCCAAGGAACAGGGGGGGGCAATCAGCCCCAGCATTTT.